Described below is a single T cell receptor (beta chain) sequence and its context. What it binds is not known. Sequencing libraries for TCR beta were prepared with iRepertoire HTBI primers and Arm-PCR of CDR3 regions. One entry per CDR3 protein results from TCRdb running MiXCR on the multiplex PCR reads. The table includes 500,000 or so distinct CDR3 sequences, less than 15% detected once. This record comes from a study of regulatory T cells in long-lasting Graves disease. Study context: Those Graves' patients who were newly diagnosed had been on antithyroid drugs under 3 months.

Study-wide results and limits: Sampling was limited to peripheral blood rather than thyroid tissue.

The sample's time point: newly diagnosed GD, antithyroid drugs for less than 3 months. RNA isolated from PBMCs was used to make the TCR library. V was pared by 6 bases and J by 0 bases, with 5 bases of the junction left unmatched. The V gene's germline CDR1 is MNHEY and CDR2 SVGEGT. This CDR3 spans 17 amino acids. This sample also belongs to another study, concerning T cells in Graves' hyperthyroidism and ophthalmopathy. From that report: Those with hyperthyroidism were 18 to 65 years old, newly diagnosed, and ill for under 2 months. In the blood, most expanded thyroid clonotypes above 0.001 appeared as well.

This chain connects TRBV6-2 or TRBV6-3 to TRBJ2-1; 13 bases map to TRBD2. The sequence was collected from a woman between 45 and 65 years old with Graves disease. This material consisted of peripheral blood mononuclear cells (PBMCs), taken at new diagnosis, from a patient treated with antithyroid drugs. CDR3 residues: CASSGTSGKGSYNEQFF. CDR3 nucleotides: TGTGCCAGCAGCGGGACTAGCGGGAAGGGCTCCTACAATGAGCAGTTCTTC.